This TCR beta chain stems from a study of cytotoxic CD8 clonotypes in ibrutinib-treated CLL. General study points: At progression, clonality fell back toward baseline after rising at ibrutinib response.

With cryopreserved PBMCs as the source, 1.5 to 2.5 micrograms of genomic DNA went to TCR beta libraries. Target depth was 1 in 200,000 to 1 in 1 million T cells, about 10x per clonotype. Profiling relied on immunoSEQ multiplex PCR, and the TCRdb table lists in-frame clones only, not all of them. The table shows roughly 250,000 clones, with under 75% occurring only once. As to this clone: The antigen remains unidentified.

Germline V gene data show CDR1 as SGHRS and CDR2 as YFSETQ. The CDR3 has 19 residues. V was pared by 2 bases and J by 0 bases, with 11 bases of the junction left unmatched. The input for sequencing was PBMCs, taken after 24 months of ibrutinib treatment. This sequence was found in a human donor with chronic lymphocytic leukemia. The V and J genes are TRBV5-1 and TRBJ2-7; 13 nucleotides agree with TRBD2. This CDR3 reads CASSFGFGLAGESSYEQYF. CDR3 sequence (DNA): TGCGCCAGCAGCTTCGGATTCGGACTAGCGGGGGAGAGCTCCTACGAGCAGTACTTC.